This T cell receptor (beta chain) was documented in a study of blood T cell repertoires in COVID-19. In the authors' methods: It was from reference gene primer amplification that nucleated cell counts were estimated. Profiled with immunoSEQ multiplex PCR; TCRdb holds only in-frame clones, not every one. V and J calls plus clone size are reproduced from that table; the DNA served to infer D and trimming. Found here are around 360,000 clones, more than 75% of them singletons; the top ten hold under 11%. The Seattle patients joined while their infection was active and were tracked longitudinally afterward. Source material: peripheral blood. This TCR was sampled from a woman aged 25 to 39 with COVID-19, enrolled during active disease.

CDR3 DNA: TGTGCCAGCAGTTTGCCGGACAGGGGAGAAAACACCGGGGAGCTGTTTTTT. It is translated as CASSLPDRGENTGELFF. The V call is TRBV7-8, the J call TRBJ2-2; TRBD1 agrees at 9 bases. CDR1 SGHVS and CDR2 FQNEAQ come from the germline V gene. The CDR3 covers 17 residues. V lost 6 bases, J lost 2 bases, and 10 bases stayed unmatched.